A selection of T cell receptor beta chains follows, all from one sample in a study of blood T cell repertoires in COVID-19. Measured with immunoSEQ multiplex PCR; TCRdb has only the in-frame clones, and not every one. The profile shows roughly 100,000 clones, roughly 85% of them singletons. What was sequenced was peripheral blood. The receptor source for this set is a man aged 45-65 years with active COVID-19. CDR3s include the opening cysteine and the closing phenylalanine or tryptophan. Fields, in order: CDR3 DNA, CDR3 protein, J gene, clone size, D gene, V gene. The D gene is left open where the match is weak. Some rows have no size entry. The others give once, few or many, or a class for an expanded clone.

TGTGCCAGCAGTGAAGCCGGGGGATCCCAGCATTTT CASSEAGGSQHF TRBJ1-5 - - TRBV25-1
TGTGCCAGCAGCCAAGACTCGCTAGGGGGTGAAGCTTTCTTT CASSQDSLGGEAFF TRBJ1-1 - - TRBV3-1/TRBV3-2
TGTGCCAGCAGCACGGGGACAGGGGGTAATCAGCCCCAGCATTTT CASSTGTGGNQPQHF TRBJ1-5 once TRBD1 TRBV5-6
TGTGCCAGCAGTGCGCAGGGGGCGCATGGCTACACCTTC CASSAQGAHGYTF TRBJ1-2 - TRBD1 TRBV6-6
TGTGCCAGCAGCCAATCGAGGGATACTAATGAAAAACTGTTTTTT CASSQSRDTNEKLFF TRBJ1-4 - - TRBV4-2
TGTGCCAGCAGTTTATTGTCCGTAGGAGGGCAAGAGACCCAGTACTTC CASSLLSVGGQETQYF TRBJ2-5 - - TRBV27
TGTGCCAGCAGCTCTACTAGCGGGGGTGCCTACGAGCAGTACTTC CASSSTSGGAYEQYF TRBJ2-7 - TRBD2 TRBV7-6
TGTGCCAGCAGCGTCAGGGGGCTCTATGGCTACACCTTC CASSVRGLYGYTF TRBJ1-2 - TRBD1 TRBV6-5
TGTGCCAGCAGCTTGGCCGTGGGCCGATCCTACGAGCAGTACTTC CASSLAVGRSYEQYF TRBJ2-7 - - TRBV7-2
TGCAGCGTTAAGGGGAAATTGTCTAACACCATATATTTT CSVKGKLSNTIYF TRBJ1-3 - - TRBV29-1
TGTGCCAGCCGCAGCGCCTCTAGCACAGATACGCAGTATTTT CASRSASSTDTQYF TRBJ2-3 - - TRBV5-4
TGTGTGGGAGAGGGCGGGTATGGCTACACCTTC CVGEGGYGYTF TRBJ1-2 once - TRBV30
TGTGCCAGCTCACCACGGACAGGGGAGGGCTACACCTTC CASSPRTGEGYTF TRBJ1-2 - TRBD1 TRBV18
TGTGCCAGTAGTGTCAATTTACTCAATCAGCCCCAGCATTTT CASSVNLLNQPQHF TRBJ1-5 - - TRBV19
TGTGCCAGTAGTGACGGAGGGGATCAGCCCCAGCATTTT CASSDGGDQPQHF TRBJ1-5 - - TRBV19
TGTGCCAGCAGCCCCGTAGTGAGTGGGGCAGGCACCGGGGAGCTGTTTTTT CASSPVVSGAGTGELFF TRBJ2-2 few - TRBV4-2
TGTGCCAGCAGCGCTAGGTTAGGGCTAGCGGGTAACACCGGGGAGCTGTTTTTT CASSARLGLAGNTGELFF TRBJ2-2 - TRBD2 TRBV9
TGTGCCAGCAGCTTAGTTTTCAGACAGGGGGACTATGGCTACACCTTC CASSLVFRQGDYGYTF TRBJ1-2 once TRBD1 TRBV11-2
TGCGCCAGCAGCTCGGGTCGGGAGACCCAGTACTTC CASSSGRETQYF TRBJ2-5 few - TRBV5-1
TGTGCCAGCAGCCCGCCCCAGGGATACACCGGGGAGCTGTTTTTT CASSPPQGYTGELFF TRBJ2-2 - - TRBV5-5
TGTGCCAGCAGCAGACAGGGGTACACTGAAGCTTTCTTT CASSRQGYTEAFF TRBJ1-1 - TRBD1 TRBV7-9
TGTGCCAGCAGTTTAAAGGGAGCTAACTATGGCTACACCTTC CASSLKGANYGYTF TRBJ1-2 - - TRBV28
TGTGCCAGCAGCCCCGGGACTAGTTGGGATACGCAGTATTTT CASSPGTSWDTQYF TRBJ2-3 - TRBD2 TRBV27
TGTGCCAGTAGTATCGCGGGGAGCTATGGCTACACCTTC CASSIAGSYGYTF TRBJ1-2 once - TRBV19
TGCGCCAGCAGCTACGGGAGGGGCCTACAAGAGACCCAGTACTTC CASSYGRGLQETQYF TRBJ2-5 - TRBD2 TRBV5-1
TGTGCCAGCTCACTAGGACAGGGGTCGAACGAGCAGTACTTC CASSLGQGSNEQYF TRBJ2-7 - TRBD1 TRBV18
TGTGCCAGCTCATACTCAGCGGGGCGGTCGGATACGCAGTATTTT CASSYSAGRSDTQYF TRBJ2-3 - TRBD2 TRBV18
TGTGCCAGCAGCTTACACGGGAACACTGAAGCTTTCTTT CASSLHGNTEAFF TRBJ1-1 - - TRBV11-2
TGCGCCAGCAGCTTGCGCGCCCCTCATCTACCGGGGGGGGAGCAGTACTTC CASSLRAPHLPGGEQYF TRBJ2-7 once TRBD2 TRBV5-1
TGTGCCACCATCCCCGGCAGGGAAATTTACGAGCAGTACTTC CATIPGREIYEQYF TRBJ2-7 - - TRBV6-5
TGTGCCAGCAGCTTAGATCCTTATCAGCCCCAGCATTTT CASSLDPYQPQHF TRBJ1-5 - - TRBV7-8
TGTGCCAGCAGCCAAGGTACCACAGGGGGCCATGGCTACACCTTC CASSQGTTGGHGYTF TRBJ1-2 - TRBD1 TRBV4-2
TGTGCCAGCAGCTTAGACAGGGATAGTTCACCCCTCCACTTT CASSLDRDSSPLHF TRBJ1-6 once - TRBV7-2
TGTGCCAGTAGTATTAAAGGGACAGGGATGAAGGTGCCCCAGCATTTT CASSIKGTGMKVPQHF TRBJ1-5 - TRBD1 TRBV19
TGTGCCAGCAGTCCCTTGGACAGGGTCACAGATACGCAGTATTTT CASSPLDRVTDTQYF TRBJ2-3 once TRBD1 TRBV27
TGTGCCAGCAGCGTAGACGCGGGAAACACTGAAGCTTTCTTT CASSVDAGNTEAFF TRBJ1-1 - - TRBV9
TGTGCCAGCAGCCAAGAGGGTCTCGGAGCCCAGAACATTCAGTACTTC CASSQEGLGAQNIQYF TRBJ2-4 - - TRBV3-1/TRBV3-2
TGTGCCAGTAGTATAGTCGGGGGATCCTTGGGGAGCACTGAAGCTTTCTTT CASSIVGGSLGSTEAFF TRBJ1-1 - - TRBV19
TGTGCCAGCAGCCAAGGCAGGGTCCTTTCCACCATATATTTT CASSQGRVLSTIYF TRBJ1-3 - - TRBV3-1/TRBV3-2
TGTGCCAGCGGCCTTGTTGGCCACAGGCTCAACACTGAAGCTTTCTTT CASGLVGHRLNTEAFF TRBJ1-1 - - TRBV27
TGTGCCAGCAGCTTCGGGGGGAACCAGCCCCAGCATTTT CASSFGGNQPQHF TRBJ1-5 - - TRBV5-5
TGCGCCAGCAGCCTGTACACTGGGAGTCCCTCCGAGCAGTACTTC CASSLYTGSPSEQYF TRBJ2-7 - - TRBV4-1
TGCGCCAGCAGCTTATTAGCGGGGGGGCCGAGCACCGGGGAGCTGTTTTTT CASSLLAGGPSTGELFF TRBJ2-2 - TRBD2 TRBV5-1
TGCGCCAGCAGCTATCGATGGGACAGGGGGGAGAACACTGAAGCTTTCTTT CASSYRWDRGENTEAFF TRBJ1-1 - TRBD1 TRBV5-1